This is a list of T cell receptor beta chains from one sample in a study of cytomegalovirus exposure and HLA in healthy donors. Method: immunoSEQ multiplex PCR; TCRdb's copy keeps in-frame clones and lacks some. The table lists over 150,000 clones, about 75% of them singletons. The source material was PBMCs. The receptors derive from a male donor in good health and CMV-seropositive. Both conserved end residues are part of each CDR3.

TRBJ1-2 | TRBV6-5 | CASSTGASRGYTF
TRBJ1-2 | TRBV7-9 | CASSPPGQGALGRGYTF
TRBJ2-7 | TRBV7-6 | CASRLEGLEIYEQYF
TRBJ2-3 | TRBV7-3 | CASSSSGRGETDTQYF
TRBJ1-1 | TRBV4-1 | CASSQYRGGTEAFF
TRBJ1-2 | TRBV9 | CASSVGQGNYGYTF
TRBJ1-1 | TRBV25-1 | CASGSGRSDTEAFF
TRBJ1-5 | TRBV28 | CASSQGALSNQPQHF
TRBJ1-1 | TRBV27 | CASSLLDSLNTEAFF
. | TRBV6-6 | CASGRVYEQYF
TRBJ1-1 | TRBV6-5 | CASSVSGTWGVF
TRBJ1-3 | TRBV7-7 | CASSLDRGKFPGSGNTIYF
TRBJ2-7 | TRBV10-3 | CASSSGGYGQYF
TRBJ2-7 | TRBV13 | CASSSNYEQYF
TRBJ2-1 | TRBV7-9 | CASRGLAGVLSVDEQFF
TRBJ1-2 | TRBV2 | CASSAQRPGYTF
TRBJ2-2 | TRBV30 | CASVDRGRLNTGELFF
TRBJ2-3 | TRBV15 | CATSRGLRDTQYF
TRBJ2-2 | TRBV19 | CASTRQGLRELFF
TRBJ1-2 | TRBV7-9 | CASSREVFGYGYTF
TRBJ2-7 | TRBV6-5 | CARGSAIDRGYEQYF
TRBJ1-2 | TRBV6-5 | CASSLPDRVNGYTF
TRBJ2-3 | TRBV15 | CATSMTPSSTDTQYF
TRBJ2-2 | TRBV6-5 | CASSYHRGTGELFF
TRBJ2-3 | TRBV13 | CASSSAGGTDTQYF
TRBJ2-5 | TRBV5-1 | CASSLELGPLETQYF
TRBJ1-4 | TRBV5-6 | CASSALAEELFF
TRBJ2-7 | TRBV27 | CASSDGGYEQYF
TRBJ2-2 | TRBV7-9 | CASSSGTLPYTGELFF
TRBJ1-2 | TRBV6-6 | CASSYNTERYGYTF
TRBJ2-5 | TRBV30 | CAWSVSSGGETQYF
TRBJ2-1 | TRBV6-1 | CASSELAGGYNEQFF
TRBJ1-6 | TRBV6-1 | CASSEKVQWNSPLHF
TRBJ2-3 | TRBV4-3 | CASSQFLGGADTQYF
TRBJ2-2 | TRBV9 | CASSVGGRGSANTGELFF